This TCR beta chain stems from a study of shared clonotypes between healthy human individuals. This CDR3 has 13 residues. Trimming stripped 5 bases from V and 5 bases from J, with 12 bases between. The germline gives CDR1 MDHEN, CDR2 SYDVKM. This clone was seen a single time. Samples underwent the assay at deep level. 200 to 250 ng DNA, around 30,000 T cell genomes, went into each sorted-subset replicate PCR. Clones were sequenced by immunoSEQ multiplex PCR, and TCRdb holds only the in-frame ones, with some missing. Of roughly 650,000 clones in the sample, around 97% were seen once. This clonotype was obtained from a woman aged 30 to 39 in good health. The rearrangement joins TRBV28 to TRBJ1-1; D is possibly TRBD1 (5 bases). The specimen sequenced was naive CD4+ T cells sorted from blood. Subset described: CD45RA+ positively selected. This chain's CDR3 is CASSDSLGTEAFF. Written as DNA, the CDR3 is TGTGCCAGCAGTGACAGCCTAGGGACTGAAGCTTTCTTT.